Listed below are T cell receptor beta chains from one sample, sequenced in a study of cytomegalovirus exposure and HLA in healthy donors. TCRdb keeps only in-frame clones here, not all; method: immunoSEQ multiplex PCR. The top ten clones hold around 3% of a sample with over 200,000 clones, 88% of them seen once. The sample taken for sequencing was PBMCs. All receptors derive from a young woman in good health and CMV-seronegative. Both conserved end residues are part of each CDR3.

J gene	CDR3 length	V gene	CDR3 protein
TRBJ2-1	13	TRBV10-2	CASSEATYNEQFF
TRBJ2-3	15	TRBV11-2	CASSFQGVGTDTQYF
TRBJ1-2	16	TRBV9	CASSTDRAKGYYGYTF
TRBJ1-1	15	TRBV19	CASMRDGTVNTEAFF
TRBJ2-5	13	TRBV30	CAWNSGGFTSQYF
TRBJ1-1	14	TRBV27	CASTPQGTGTEAFF
TRBJ1-5	16	TRBV28	CASGGGGSVFNQPQHF
TRBJ2-3	13	TRBV27	CASMATSTDTQYF
TRBJ1-1	14	TRBV7-2	CASSSGQFYTEAFF
TRBJ2-7	11	TRBV28	CASSVTYEQYF
TRBJ2-7	14	TRBV7-2	CASSLDRGRYEQYF
TRBJ1-1	15	TRBV6-5	CASSYFAGRLVEAFF
TRBJ2-5	13	TRBV29-1	CSGGQGGRETQYF
TRBJ1-3	15	TRBV4-3	CASSQDQRAGNTIYF
TRBJ1-5	15	TRBV19	CASSMSGGGDQPQHF
TRBJ2-3	14	TRBV7-3	CASSFRGGTDTQYF
TRBJ1-1	16	TRBV27	CASSLAAGRGITEAFF
TRBJ1-1	13	TRBV29-1	CSGNRGRDTEAFF
TRBJ2-7	14	TRBV7-3	CASSTASGGYEQYF
TRBJ1-2	12	TRBV28	CASSLGGYGYTF
TRBJ2-7	14	TRBV11-2	CASSLGLAMDEQYF
TRBJ1-1	16	TRBV15	CATSRDLLGGATEAFF
TRBJ1-2	13	TRBV7-2	CASSFDRGLGYTF
TRBJ2-5	15	TRBV11-2	CASRSQGAFQETQYF